The 8 T cell receptor beta chains listed next were all sequenced from one sample in a study of shared clonotypes between healthy human individuals (dated by TCRdb to 2020 to 2022). The method was the immunoSEQ multiplex PCR assay. TCRdb retrieved this table from immuneACCESS and kept in-frame rearrangements only. Not all clones are present; in checked studies, unresolved V genes account for under half, and no reason is known for the remainder. The sample includes around 1.4 million clones, with 98% to 99% observed a single time. The top ten clonotypes cover around 0.38% of the sample. The sequenced sample was naive CD4+ T cells sorted from blood. The cell subset or site label, read with the paper, signifies: CD45RA+ positively selected. The receptors come from a man aged 25-45 years in good health.

The genes are TRBV19 and TRBJ2-7; 7 bases are shared with TRBD2. The V and J ends lost 3 bases and 2 bases, in that order; junction bases with no gene match: 7. The CDR3 has 15 residues. Germline CDR1 LNHDA, CDR2 SQIVND (reference sequence). The CDR3 DNA sequence: TGTGCCAGTAGTATTCAGACTAGCAACGCCTACGAGCAGTACTTC. This codes for CASSIQTSNAYEQYF.

The chain has TRBV10-3 and TRBJ2-7; 11 nucleotides match TRBD2. Trimming cost V 7 bases and J 4 bases; bases outside gene matches: 6. CDR1 is ENHRY and CDR2 is SYGVKD in the germline V gene. The CDR3 contains 14 residues. DNA for the CDR3: TGTGCCATCAAAGGGACTAGCGGAGTATACGAGCAGTACTTC. This encodes CAIKGTSGVYEQYF.

The chain joins TRBV11-2 to TRBJ2-5, with D unclear. CDR3 size: 15 residues. V was pared by 1 base and J by 2 bases, with 11 bases between. CDR1 is SGHAT, CDR2 FQNNGV, per germline. The CDR3 here is CASSLGARPQETQYF. The DNA for the CDR3 is TGTGCCAGCAGCTTAGGAGCGAGGCCGCAAGAGACCCAGTACTTC.

This sequence joins TRBV27 and TRBJ1-5; TRBD1 is a possible D gene (5 bases). The CDR3 extends over 14 amino acids. V was trimmed by 4 bases and J by 7 bases, leaving 14 bases between them. Germline CDR1 is MNHEY and CDR2 is SMNVEV (reference sequence). The CDR3, as DNA: TGTGCCAGCAGTTCCCAGGGCCCCGTACAGCCCCAGCATTTT. This gives the protein CASSSQGPVQPQHF.

The chain recombines TRBV28 with TRBJ2-7, with a tentative D call TRBD2 (6 bases). V lost 6 bases to trimming and J lost 8 bases, with 14 bases between them. CDR1 and CDR2 (germline): MDHEN, SYDVKM. CDR3 length equals 12 residues. Here the CDR3 reads CASSSPTRQQYF. The CDR3 bases are TGTGCCAGCAGCTCCCCGACTAGACAGCAGTACTTC. Filled out from reference TRBV28 and TRBJ2-7, the complete variable domain reads DVKVTQSSRYLVKRTGEKVFLECVQDMDHENMFWYRQDPGLGLRLIYFSYDVKMKEKGDIPEGYSVSREKKERFSLILESASTNQTSMYLCASSSPTRQQYFGPGTRLTVT.

This clone occurred once. J is TRBJ2-3 and V is TRBV6-6; D remains ambiguous. Germline V gene lookup returns CDR1 MNHNY and CDR2 SVGAGI (reference sequence). CDR3 length: 14 residues. Trimming removed 5 bases from V and 6 bases from J, with 15 bases in between. The CDR3 reads CASSRPPDGDTQYF. The CDR3 DNA is TGTGCCAGCAGTCGGCCACCCGATGGGGATACGCAGTATTTT.

This chain uses TRBV6-5 with TRBJ2-5; D may be TRBD1 (6 bases). Trimming pared 5 bases from V and 7 bases from J, leaving 11 bases between. The CDR3 is 12 amino acids. In germline, CDR1 is MNHEY, CDR2 SVGAGI. The CDR3: CASSTLGGTQYF. The CDR3 DNA reads as TGTGCCAGCAGTACCCTAGGGGGGACCCAGTACTTC.

The chain has TRBV28 and TRBJ1-1, with 7 nucleotides matching TRBD1. The CDR3 runs to 14 residues. V was clipped by 6 bases and J by 1 base; unmatched bases: 5. Germline V lookup: CDR1 MDHEN, CDR2 SYDVKM. CDR3 residues: CASSPGQTNTEAFF. DNA of the CDR3: TGTGCCAGCAGCCCGGGACAGACGAACACTGAAGCTTTCTTT.